These 14 T cell receptor beta chains came from one sample sequenced in a study of blood T cell repertoires in COVID-19. Using immunoSEQ multiplex PCR, the repertoire was profiled, and TCRdb retains in-frame clones only, with some absent. The repertoire holds about 190,000 clones, with 82% as singletons. Source material: peripheral blood. These receptors all stem from a woman aged 60-70 years with COVID-19, enrolled during active disease.

The chain has TRBV10-3 and TRBJ2-4; TRBD2 matches 8 bases. The CDR3 consists of 17 residues. J was trimmed by 3 bases and V by 11 bases; bases with no gene match: 18. CDR1 and CDR2 (germline): ENHRY, SYGVKD. CDR3 protein: CAPGPGGRRLSKNIQYF. CDR3 DNA: TGTGCCCCTGGGCCGGGGGGGAGGAGGTTGAGCAAAAACATTCAGTACTTC.

The chain employs TRBV28 and TRBJ2-6; 8 bases agree with TRBD1. The V gene end was trimmed by 7 bases and the J gene end by 2 bases; junction bases not matched to a gene: 7. Germline CDR1 reads MDHEN; CDR2 reads SYDVKM. The CDR3 has 16 residues. The CDR3 coding sequence is TGTGCCAGCACAGGGCACAGGGGGACTGGGGCCAACGTCCTGACTTTC. Encoded protein: CASTGHRGTGANVLTF. The full variable domain, in which reference TRBV28 and TRBJ2-6 provide the parts outside the CDR3, is DVKVTQSSRYLVKRTGEKVFLECVQDMDHENMFWYRQDPGLGLRLIYFSYDVKMKEKGDIPEGYSVSREKKERFSLILESASTNQTSMYLCASTGHRGTGANVLTFGAGSRLTVL.

V gene TRBV5-1 combines with J gene TRBJ1-4, with 7 bases fitting TRBD1. The CDR3 is made up of 15 amino acids. Trimming at V came to 3 bases and at J to 4 bases, leaving 6 bases not matched to a gene. Germline V gives CDR1 SGHRS, CDR2 YFSETQ. DNA for the CDR3: TGCGCCAGCAGCTGGACAGGTCTAATTAATGAAAAACTGTTTTTT. Its translation is CASSWTGLINEKLFF.

V gene TRBV28 combines with J gene TRBJ1-3; 7 bases line up with TRBD1. The CDR3 is 14 amino acids. V lost 6 bases and J lost 4; bases outside the gene matches: 6. Germline V gene lookup returns CDR1 MDHEN and CDR2 SYDVKM. The CDR3 nucleotides read TGTGCCAGCAGCACGACAGGGACCGGAAACACCATATATTTT. Amino acids: CASSTTGTGNTIYF.

This chain links TRBV18 with TRBJ2-1, with 7 bases matching TRBD2. Germline V gene data show CDR1 as KGHSH and CDR2 as LQKENI. The CDR3 runs to 15 residues. V trimming: 4 bases; J trimming: 1 base; junction bases outside the gene matches: 4. In DNA, the CDR3 is TGTGCCAGCTCACGGGGGACTACGTCCTACAATGAGCAGTTCTTC. Amino acids: CASSRGTTSYNEQFF.

The V call is TRBV18, the J call TRBJ1-3, with D hard to call. Per germline, CDR1 KGHSH and CDR2 LQKENI. Trimming left V 3 bases short and J 2 bases short, with 11 bases between. The CDR3 has 15 residues. CDR3 in DNA: TGTGCCAGCTCACCTTCCGTGGGAGCTGGAAACACCATATATTTT. Amino acid sequence: CASSPSVGAGNTIYF.

The rearrangement uses TRBV7-3 and TRBJ2-7; D not resolved. CDR3 length: 12 amino acids. Germline assignment: CDR1 SGHTA and CDR2 FQGTGA. V was cut by 3 bases and J by 1 base, with 4 bases left in between. The CDR3 loop is CASSFSSYEQYV. CDR3 sequence (DNA): TGTGCCAGCAGCTTTAGTTCCTACGAGCAGTACGTC.

V and J are TRBV5-4 and TRBJ2-2; 11 bases are a match to TRBD1. This CDR3 comprises 15 residues. J was trimmed by 7 bases and V by 5 bases; bases with no gene match: 7. Germline CDR1 SGHNT, CDR2 YYREEE (reference sequence). The CDR3 loop is CASRPDRGLNGELFF. CDR3 bases: TGTGCCAGCAGACCGGACAGGGGGCTTAACGGGGAGCTGTTTTTT.

A single count supports this clone. The chain combines TRBV7-9 with TRBJ1-1; 12 nucleotides agree with TRBD1. V shed 8 bases and J 4 bases; nucleotides not matched to a gene: 11. The length of the CDR3 is 16 residues. Germline CDR1 is SEHNR and CDR2 is FQNEAQ (reference sequence). The DNA for the CDR3 is TGTGCCAGCGGCGCCGGGACAGGGGGCCGGGTCACTGAAGCTTTCTTT. Translating gives CASGAGTGGRVTEAFF. The variable domain in full, with the rest retrieved from reference TRBV7-9 and TRBJ1-1, is DTGVSQNPRHKITKRGQNVTFRCDPISEHNRLYWYRQTLGQGPEFLTYFQNEAQLEKSRLLSDRFSAERPKGSFSTLEIQRTEQGDSAMYLCASGAGTGGRVTEAFFGQGTRLTVV.

This sequence joins TRBV4-3 and TRBJ2-7; 9 positions agree with TRBD1. Germline trimming cut 0 bases from V and 4 bases from J; bases unmatched to any gene: 10. Germline lookup yields CDR1 LGHNA and CDR2 YSLEER. The CDR3 consists of 17 residues. Written as DNA, the CDR3 is TGCGCCAGCAGCCAAGATAGGACCCCCGGACAGGGGTACGAGCAGTACTTC. This translates into CASSQDRTPGQGYEQYF.

The rearrangement joins TRBV7-3 to TRBJ2-1; D is unclear. Germline CDR1 and CDR2: SGHTA and FQGTGA. The CDR3 totals 11 residues. Trimming pared 4 bases from V and 10 bases from J, leaving 8 bases between. CDR3: CASSSGIEQFF. The DNA of the CDR3 is TGTGCCAGCAGCTCGGGTATCGAGCAGTTCTTC.

As regards this clone: One end of the junction varies from germline; a read error may be responsible. V is TRBV19 and J is TRBJ1-5; D uncertain. This CDR3 contains 12 residues. Looked up from germline, CDR1 is LNHDA and CDR2 is SQIVND (reference sequence). DNA for the CDR3: TGTGCCAATAGTATGAGGGATCAGCCCCAGCATTTT. Protein product: CANSMRDQPQHF.

J is TRBJ2-3 and V is TRBV6-1; D is possibly TRBD2 (7 bases). V lost 4 bases, J lost 0 bases, and 14 bases lay in between. CDR1 MNHNS and CDR2 SASEGT come from the germline V gene. This CDR3 spans 16 amino acids. The CDR3 nucleotides are TGTGCCAGCAGTGCCCCGGGGGGCTTTAGCACAGATACGCAGTATTTT. The encoded protein is CASSAPGGFSTDTQYF.

V gene TRBV18 combines with J gene TRBJ1-2; no firm D call. The CDR3 is 15 amino acids. Germline assignment: CDR1 KGHSH and CDR2 LQKENI. With 6 bases removed from V and 3 bases from J, the gap between germline ends came to 17 bases. The CDR3: CASSPRGETYYGYTF. Written as DNA, the CDR3 is TGTGCCAGCTCTCCGCGTGGGGAGACCTACTATGGCTACACCTTC. The variable domain in full, completed from reference TRBV18 and TRBJ1-2, reads NAGVMQNPRHLVRRRGQEARLRCSPMKGHSHVYWYRQLPEEGLKFMVYLQKENIIDESGMPKERFSAEFPKEGPSILRIQQVVRGDSAAYFCASSPRGETYYGYTFGSGTRLTVV.